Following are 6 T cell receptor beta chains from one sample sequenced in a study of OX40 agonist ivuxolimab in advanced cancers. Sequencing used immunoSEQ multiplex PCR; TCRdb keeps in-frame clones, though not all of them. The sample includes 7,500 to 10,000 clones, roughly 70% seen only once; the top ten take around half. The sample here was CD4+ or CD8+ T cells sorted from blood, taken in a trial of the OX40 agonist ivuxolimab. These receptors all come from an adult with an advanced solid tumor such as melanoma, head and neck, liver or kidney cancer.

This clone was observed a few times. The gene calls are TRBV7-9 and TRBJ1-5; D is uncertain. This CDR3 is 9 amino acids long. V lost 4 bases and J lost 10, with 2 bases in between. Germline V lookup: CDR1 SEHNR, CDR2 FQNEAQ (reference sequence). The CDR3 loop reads CASSCPQHF. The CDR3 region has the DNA TGTGCCAGCAGCTGTCCCCAGCATTTT.

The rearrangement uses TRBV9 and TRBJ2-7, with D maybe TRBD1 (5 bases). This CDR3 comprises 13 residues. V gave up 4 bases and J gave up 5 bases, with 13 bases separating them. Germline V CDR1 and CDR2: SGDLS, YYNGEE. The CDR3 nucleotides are TGTGCCAGCAGCAGGGCAGGGAAGGACGAGCAGTACTTC. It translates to CASSRAGKDEQYF.

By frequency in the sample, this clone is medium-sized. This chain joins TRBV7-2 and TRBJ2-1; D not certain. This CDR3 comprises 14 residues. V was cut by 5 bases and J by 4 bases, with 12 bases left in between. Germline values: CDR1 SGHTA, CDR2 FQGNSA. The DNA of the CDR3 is TGTGCCAGCAGCCCGAAAACTAAGTACAATGAGCAGTTCTTC. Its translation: CASSPKTKYNEQFF. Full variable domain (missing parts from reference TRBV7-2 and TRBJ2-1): GAGVSQSPSNKVTEKGKDVELRCDPISGHTALYWYRQSLGQGLEFLIYFQGNSAPDKSGLPSDRFSAERTGGSVSTLTIQRTQQEDSAVYLCASSPKTKYNEQFFGPGTRLTVL.

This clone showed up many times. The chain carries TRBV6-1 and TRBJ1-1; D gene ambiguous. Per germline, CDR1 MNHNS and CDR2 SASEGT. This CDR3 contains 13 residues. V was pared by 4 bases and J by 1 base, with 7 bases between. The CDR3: CASSVTSNTEAFF. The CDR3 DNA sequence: TGTGCCAGCAGTGTCACCTCGAACACTGAAGCTTTCTTT.

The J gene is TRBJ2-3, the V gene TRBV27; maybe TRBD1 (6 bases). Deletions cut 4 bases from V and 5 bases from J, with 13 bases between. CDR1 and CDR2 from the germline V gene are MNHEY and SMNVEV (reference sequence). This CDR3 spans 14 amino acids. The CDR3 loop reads CASSSGTNRDTQYF. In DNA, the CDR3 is TGTGCCAGCAGTTCCGGGACAAACAGAGATACGCAGTATTTT.

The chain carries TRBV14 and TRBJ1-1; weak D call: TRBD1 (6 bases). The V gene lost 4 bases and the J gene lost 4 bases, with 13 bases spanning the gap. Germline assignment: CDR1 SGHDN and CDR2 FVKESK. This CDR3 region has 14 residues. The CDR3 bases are TGTGCCAGCAGCCTCGCCCGCAGGGGCACTGAAGCTTTCTTT. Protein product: CASSLARRGTEAFF. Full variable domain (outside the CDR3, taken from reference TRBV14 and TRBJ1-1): EAGVTQFPSHSVIEKGQTVTLRCDPISGHDNLYWYRRVMGKEIKFLLHFVKESKQDESGMPNNRFLAERTGGTYSTLKVQPAELEDSGVYFCASSLARRGTEAFFGQGTRLTVV.